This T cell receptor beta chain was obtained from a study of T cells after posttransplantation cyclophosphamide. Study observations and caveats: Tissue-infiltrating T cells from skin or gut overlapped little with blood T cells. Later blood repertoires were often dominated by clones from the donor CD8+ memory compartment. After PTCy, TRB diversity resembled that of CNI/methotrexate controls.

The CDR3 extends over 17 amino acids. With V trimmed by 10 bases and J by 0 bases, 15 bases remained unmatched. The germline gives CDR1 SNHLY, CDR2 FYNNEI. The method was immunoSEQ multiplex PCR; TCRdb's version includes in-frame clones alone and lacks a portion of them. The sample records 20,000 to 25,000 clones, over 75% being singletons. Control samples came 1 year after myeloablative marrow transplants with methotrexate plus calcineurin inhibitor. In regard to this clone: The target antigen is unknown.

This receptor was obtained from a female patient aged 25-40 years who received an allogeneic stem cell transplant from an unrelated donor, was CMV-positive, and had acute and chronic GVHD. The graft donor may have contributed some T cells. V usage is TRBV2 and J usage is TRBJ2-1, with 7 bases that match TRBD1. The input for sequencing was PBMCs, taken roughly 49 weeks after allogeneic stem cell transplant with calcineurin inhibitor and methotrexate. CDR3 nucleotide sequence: TGTGCCACCTCCGACAGGGTTCCCACGAGCTCCTACAATGAGCAGTTCTTC. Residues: CATSDRVPTSSYNEQFF.